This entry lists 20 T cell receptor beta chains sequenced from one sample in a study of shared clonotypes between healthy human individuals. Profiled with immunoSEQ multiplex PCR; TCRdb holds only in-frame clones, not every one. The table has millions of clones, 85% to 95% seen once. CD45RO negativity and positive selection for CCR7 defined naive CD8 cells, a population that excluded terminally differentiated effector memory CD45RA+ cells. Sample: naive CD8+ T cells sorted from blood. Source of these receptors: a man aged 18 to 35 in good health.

CDR3 bases: TGTGCCAGCAGCCACCGGGACAGGGAATACGAGCAGTACTTC. Its translation is CASSHRDREYEQYF. The chain recombines TRBV5-4 with TRBJ2-7; 9 bases match TRBD1. Germline CDR1 is SGHNT and CDR2 is YYREEE (reference sequence). V was clipped by 4 bases and J by 4 bases; unmatched bases: 6. CDR3 size: 14 residues.

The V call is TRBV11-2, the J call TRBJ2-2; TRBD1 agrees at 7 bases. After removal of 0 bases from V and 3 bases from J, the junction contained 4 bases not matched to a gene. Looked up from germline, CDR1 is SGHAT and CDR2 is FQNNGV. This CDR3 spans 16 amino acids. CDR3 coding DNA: TGTGCCAGCAGCTTAGAGCTACAGGGGCACACCGGGGAGCTGTTTTTT. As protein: CASSLELQGHTGELFF.

CDR3 residues: CASSEGPGAYSYEQYF. CDR3 in DNA: TGTGCCAGCAGTGAAGGTCCAGGGGCCTACTCCTACGAGCAGTACTTC. The chain joins TRBV2 to TRBJ2-7; maybe TRBD1 (6 bases). The CDR3 is made up of 16 amino acids. The V gene lost 1 base and the J gene lost 0 bases, with 13 bases spanning the gap. CDR1 is SNHLY, CDR2 FYNNEI, per germline.

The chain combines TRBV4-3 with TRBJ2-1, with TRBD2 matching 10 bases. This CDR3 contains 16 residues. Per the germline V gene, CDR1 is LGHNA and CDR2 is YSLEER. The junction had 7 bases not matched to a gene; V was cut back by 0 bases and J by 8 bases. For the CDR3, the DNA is TGCGCCAGCAGCCAAGATAGTAGCGGGAGGTTCTATGAGCAGTTCTTC. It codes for CASSQDSSGRFYEQFF.

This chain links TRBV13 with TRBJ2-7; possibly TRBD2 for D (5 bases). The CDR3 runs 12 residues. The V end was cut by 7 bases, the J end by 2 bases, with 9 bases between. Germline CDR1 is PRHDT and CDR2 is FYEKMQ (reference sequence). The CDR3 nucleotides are TGTGCCAGCACCAGCGGTACCTACGAGCAGTACTTC. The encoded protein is CASTSGTYEQYF.

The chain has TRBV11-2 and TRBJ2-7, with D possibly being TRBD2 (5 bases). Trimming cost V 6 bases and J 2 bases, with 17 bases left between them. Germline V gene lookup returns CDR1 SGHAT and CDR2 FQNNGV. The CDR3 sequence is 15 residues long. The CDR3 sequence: CASRAGVEVAYEQYF. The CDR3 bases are TGTGCCAGCAGAGCCGGGGTAGAGGTCGCCTACGAGCAGTACTTC.

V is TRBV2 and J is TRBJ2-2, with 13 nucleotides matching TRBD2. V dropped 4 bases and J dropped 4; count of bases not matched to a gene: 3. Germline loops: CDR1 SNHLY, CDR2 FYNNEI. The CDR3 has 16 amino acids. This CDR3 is CASSGTSGSITGELFF. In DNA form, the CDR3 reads TGTGCCAGCAGTGGGACTAGCGGGAGTATCACCGGGGAGCTGTTTTTT.

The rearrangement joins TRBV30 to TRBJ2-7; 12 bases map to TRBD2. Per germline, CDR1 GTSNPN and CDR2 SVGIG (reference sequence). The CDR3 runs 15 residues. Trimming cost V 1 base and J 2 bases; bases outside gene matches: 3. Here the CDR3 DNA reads TGTGCCTGGAGTGATGCTAGCGGGAGGGCCTACGAGCAGTACTTC. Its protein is CAWSDASGRAYEQYF. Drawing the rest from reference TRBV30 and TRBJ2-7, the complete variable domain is SQTIHQWPATLVQPVGSPLSLECTVEGTSNPNLYWYRQAAGRGLQLLFYSVGIGQISSEVPQNLSASRPQDRQFILSSKKLLLSDSGFYLCAWSDASGRAYEQYFGPGTRLTVT.

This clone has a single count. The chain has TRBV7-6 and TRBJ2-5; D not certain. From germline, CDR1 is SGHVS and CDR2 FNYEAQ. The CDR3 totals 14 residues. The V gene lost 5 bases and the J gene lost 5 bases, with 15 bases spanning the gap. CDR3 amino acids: CASSPSIGHETQYF. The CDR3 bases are TGTGCCAGCAGCCCCTCTATAGGCCACGAGACCCAGTACTTC.

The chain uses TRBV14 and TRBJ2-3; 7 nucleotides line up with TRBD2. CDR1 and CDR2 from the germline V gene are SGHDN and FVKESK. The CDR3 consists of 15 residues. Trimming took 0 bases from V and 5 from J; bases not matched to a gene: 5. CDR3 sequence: CASSQDQTGGDTQYF. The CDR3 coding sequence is TGTGCCAGCAGCCAAGACCAGACGGGGGGAGATACGCAGTATTTT.

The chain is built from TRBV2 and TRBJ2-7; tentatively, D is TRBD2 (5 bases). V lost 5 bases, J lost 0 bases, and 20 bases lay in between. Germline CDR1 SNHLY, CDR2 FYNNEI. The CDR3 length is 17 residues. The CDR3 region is CASSPSIGLPSSYEQYF. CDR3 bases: TGTGCCAGCAGTCCCTCGATAGGACTTCCTAGCTCCTACGAGCAGTACTTC.

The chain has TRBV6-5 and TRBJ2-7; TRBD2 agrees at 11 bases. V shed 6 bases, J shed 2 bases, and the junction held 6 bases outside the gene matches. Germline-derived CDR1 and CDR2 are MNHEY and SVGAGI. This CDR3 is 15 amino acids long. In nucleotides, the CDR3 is TGTGCCAGCAGCCAGACTAGCGGGGCTGCCTACGAGCAGTACTTC. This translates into CASSQTSGAAYEQYF.

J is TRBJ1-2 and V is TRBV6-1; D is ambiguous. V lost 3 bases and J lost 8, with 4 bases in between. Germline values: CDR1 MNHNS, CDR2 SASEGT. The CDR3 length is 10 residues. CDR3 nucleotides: TGTGCCAGCAGTGATACGGGCTACACCTTC. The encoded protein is CASSDTGYTF.

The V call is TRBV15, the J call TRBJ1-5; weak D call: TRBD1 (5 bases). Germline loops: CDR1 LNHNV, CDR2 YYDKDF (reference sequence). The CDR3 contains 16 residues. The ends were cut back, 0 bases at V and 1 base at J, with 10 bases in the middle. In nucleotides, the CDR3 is TGTGCCACCAGCAGAGATCTAGAGGGGAGCAATCAGCCCCAGCATTTT. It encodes CATSRDLEGSNQPQHF.

This CDR3 reads CASSRQNRERDYGYTF. CDR3 DNA: TGTGCCAGCAGCCGACAAAACAGGGAAAGGGACTATGGCTACACCTTC. The rearrangement joins TRBV7-9 to TRBJ1-2; D might be TRBD1 (6 bases). There are 16 residues in the CDR3. Germline V gives CDR1 SEHNR, CDR2 FQNEAQ (reference sequence). V shed 5 bases and J shed 3 bases, with 19 bases lying between them.

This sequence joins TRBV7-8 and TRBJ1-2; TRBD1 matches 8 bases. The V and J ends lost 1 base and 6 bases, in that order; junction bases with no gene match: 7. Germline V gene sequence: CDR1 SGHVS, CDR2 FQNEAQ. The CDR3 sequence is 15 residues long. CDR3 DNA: TGTGCCAGCAGCTTAGGGGTCACAGGGGGGAATGGCTACACCTTC. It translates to CASSLGVTGGNGYTF.

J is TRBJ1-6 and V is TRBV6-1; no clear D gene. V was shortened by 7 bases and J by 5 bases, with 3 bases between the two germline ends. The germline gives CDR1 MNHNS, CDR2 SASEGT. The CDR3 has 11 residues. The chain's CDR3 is CASMDNSPLHF. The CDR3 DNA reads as TGTGCCAGCATGGATAATTCACCCCTCCACTTT.

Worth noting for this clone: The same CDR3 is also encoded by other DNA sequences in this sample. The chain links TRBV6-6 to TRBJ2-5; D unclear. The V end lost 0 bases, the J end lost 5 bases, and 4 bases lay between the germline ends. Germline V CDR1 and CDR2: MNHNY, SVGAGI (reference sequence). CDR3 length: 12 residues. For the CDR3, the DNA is TGTGCCAGCAGTTACTCCTCGGAGACCCAGTACTTC. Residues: CASSYSSETQYF.

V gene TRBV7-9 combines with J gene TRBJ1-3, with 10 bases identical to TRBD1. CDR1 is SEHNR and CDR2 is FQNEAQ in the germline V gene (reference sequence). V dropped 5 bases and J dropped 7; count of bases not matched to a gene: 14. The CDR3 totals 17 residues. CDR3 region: CASSPSGTGEALNTIYF. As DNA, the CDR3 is TGTGCCAGCAGCCCCTCCGGGACAGGGGAAGCTTTGAACACCATATATTTT.

CDR3 DNA: TGTGCCAGCAGCATCCCACTCTTTTCGGAACAGGGGAGGTACGAGCAGTACTTC. Translated: CASSIPLFSEQGRYEQYF. The V gene is TRBV7-8, the J gene TRBJ2-7; a weak D match, TRBD1 (7 bases). The CDR3 totals 18 residues. V was cut by 5 bases and J by 4 bases, with 27 bases left in between. Germline CDR1 SGHVS, CDR2 FQNEAQ.